This TCR beta chain was retrieved from a study of T-cell reconstitution after alpha-beta-depleted transplantation in children. Deletions cut 2 bases from V and 9 bases from J, with 11 bases between. The CDR3 spans 13 residues. In germline, CDR1 is KGHSH, CDR2 LQKENI. Construction of the TCRbeta library involved unique molecular identifiers. TCRdb re-derived calls from the PCR reads in MiXCR, one entry per CDR3 protein. The sample contains about 540,000 distinct CDR3 sequences, 18% of which appear only once. V gene TRBV18 combines with J gene TRBJ2-1, with a weak D call TRBD2 (5 bases). This sample comprised PBMCs from the stem cell graft donor, obtained from the stem cell graft. This receptor was obtained from a human donor who donated a stem cell graft to a child with acute lymphoblastic leukemia. The CDR3 reads CASSPRGSGEQFF. The CDR3 DNA sequence: TGTGCCAGCTCACCAAGAGGGAGCGGTGAGCAGTTCTTC. The full variable domain, completed using reference TRBV18 and TRBJ2-1, is NAGVMQNPRHLVRRRGQEARLRCSPMKGHSHVYWYRQLPEEGLKFMVYLQKENIIDESGMPKERFSAEFPKEGPSILRIQQVVRGDSAAYFCASSPRGSGEQFFGPGTRLTVL.